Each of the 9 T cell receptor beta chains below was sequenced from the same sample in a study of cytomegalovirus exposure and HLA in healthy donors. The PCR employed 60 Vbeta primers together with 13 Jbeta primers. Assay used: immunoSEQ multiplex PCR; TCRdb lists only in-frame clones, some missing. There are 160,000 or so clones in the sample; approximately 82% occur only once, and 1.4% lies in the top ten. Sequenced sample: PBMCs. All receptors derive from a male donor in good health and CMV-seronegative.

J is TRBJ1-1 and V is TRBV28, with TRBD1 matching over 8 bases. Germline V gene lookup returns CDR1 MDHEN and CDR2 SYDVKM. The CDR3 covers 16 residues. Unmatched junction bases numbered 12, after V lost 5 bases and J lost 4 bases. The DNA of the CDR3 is TGTGCCAGCAGTCCCAGGGGACAGGCCGCGAGCACTGAAGCTTTCTTT. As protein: CASSPRGQAASTEAFF.

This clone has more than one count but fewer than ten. DNA of the CDR3: TGTGCCAGCAGCTTATTCGGACAGAGCACAGATACGCAGTATTTT. Translation: CASSLFGQSTDTQYF. The chain joins TRBV7-3 to TRBJ2-3, with D possibly matching TRBD1 (6 bases). Deletions cut 2 bases from V and 0 bases from J, with 9 bases between. The germline gives CDR1 SGHTA, CDR2 FQGTGA. The CDR3 sequence is 15 residues long.

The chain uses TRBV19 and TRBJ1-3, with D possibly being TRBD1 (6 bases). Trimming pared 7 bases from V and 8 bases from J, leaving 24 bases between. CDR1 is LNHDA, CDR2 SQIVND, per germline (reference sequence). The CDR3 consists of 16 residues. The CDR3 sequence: CASTKTDRAFYDTIYF. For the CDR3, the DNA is TGTGCCAGTACAAAGACGGACAGAGCATTCTATGACACCATATATTTT.

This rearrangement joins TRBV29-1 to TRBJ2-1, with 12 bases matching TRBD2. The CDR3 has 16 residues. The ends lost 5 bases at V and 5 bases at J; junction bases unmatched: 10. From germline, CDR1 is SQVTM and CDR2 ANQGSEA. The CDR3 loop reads CSVLTSGGGKNNEQFF. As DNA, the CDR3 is TGCAGCGTTTTGACTAGCGGGGGTGGGAAAAACAATGAGCAGTTCTTC.

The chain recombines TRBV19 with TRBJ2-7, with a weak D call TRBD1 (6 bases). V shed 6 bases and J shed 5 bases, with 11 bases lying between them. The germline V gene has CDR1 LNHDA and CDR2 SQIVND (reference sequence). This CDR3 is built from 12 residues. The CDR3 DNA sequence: TGTGCCAGTAGCAACAGGGCGGACGAGCAGTACTTC. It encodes CASSNRADEQYF.

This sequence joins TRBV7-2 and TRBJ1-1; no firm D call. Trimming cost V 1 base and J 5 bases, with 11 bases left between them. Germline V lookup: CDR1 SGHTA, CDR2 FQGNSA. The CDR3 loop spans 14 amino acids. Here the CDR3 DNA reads TGTGCCAGCAGCTTAGGCAGGAGAGGGACTGAAGCTTTCTTT. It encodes CASSLGRRGTEAFF. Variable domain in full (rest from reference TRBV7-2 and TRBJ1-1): GAGVSQSPSNKVTEKGKDVELRCDPISGHTALYWYRQSLGQGLEFLIYFQGNSAPDKSGLPSDRFSAERTGGSVSTLTIQRTQQEDSAVYLCASSLGRRGTEAFFGQGTRLTVV.

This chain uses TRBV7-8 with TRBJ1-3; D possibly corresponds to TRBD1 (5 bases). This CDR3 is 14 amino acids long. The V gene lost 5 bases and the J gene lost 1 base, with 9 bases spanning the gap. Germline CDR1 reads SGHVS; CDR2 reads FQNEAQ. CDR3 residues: CASSPKGSGNTIYF. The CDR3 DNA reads TGTGCCAGCAGCCCTAAGGGGTCTGGAAACACCATATATTTT.

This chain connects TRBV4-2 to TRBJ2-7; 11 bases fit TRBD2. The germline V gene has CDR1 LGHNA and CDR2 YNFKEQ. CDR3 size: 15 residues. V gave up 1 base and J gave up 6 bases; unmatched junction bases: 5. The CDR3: CASSQGTSGSLEQYF. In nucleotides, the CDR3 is TGTGCCAGCAGCCAAGGCACTAGCGGGAGTCTCGAGCAGTACTTC.

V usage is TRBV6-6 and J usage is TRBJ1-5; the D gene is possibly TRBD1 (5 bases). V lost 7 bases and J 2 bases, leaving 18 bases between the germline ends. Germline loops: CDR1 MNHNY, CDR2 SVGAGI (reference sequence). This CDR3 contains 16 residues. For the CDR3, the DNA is TGTGCCAGCACCGTTAACCAGGGTGCAGGCAATCAGCCCCAGCATTTT. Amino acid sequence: CASTVNQGAGNQPQHF.